The rows below give T cell receptor beta chains drawn from one sample of a study of cytomegalovirus exposure and HLA in healthy donors. Clones were sequenced by immunoSEQ multiplex PCR, and TCRdb holds only the in-frame ones, with some missing. This sample carries 85,000 to 100,000 clones, around 59% of them seen once, and the ten largest clones take 2.3%. Sequenced sample: PBMCs. Source of these receptors: a human donor in good health. Both conserved end residues are part of each CDR3. A D gene is named only where the DNA matches it firmly. Clone size is stated in some rows and not others, as once, few, many or a class when expanded.

v_gene: TRBV11-3; abundance: NA; j_gene: TRBJ2-3; d_gene: TRBD2; CDR3aa: CASSPGLESLFGDTQYF; CDR3nt: TGTGCCAGCAGCCCTGGACTAGAGAGTTTGTTTGGCGATACGCAGTATTTT
v_gene: TRBV2; abundance: NA; j_gene: TRBJ2-7; d_gene: NA; CDR3aa: CASFERNRAYEQYF; CDR3nt: TGTGCCAGCTTTGAGAGGAACAGGGCCTACGAGCAGTACTTC
v_gene: TRBV10-1; abundance: few; j_gene: TRBJ1-2; d_gene: NA; CDR3aa: CARRILTAHTYGYTF; CDR3nt: TGCGCCAGACGAATATTAACAGCACACACCTATGGCTACACCTTC
v_gene: TRBV19; abundance: NA; j_gene: TRBJ2-3; d_gene: TRBD2; CDR3aa: CASSTTSGGADTQYF; CDR3nt: TGTGCCAGTAGCACGACTAGCGGGGGAGCAGATACGCAGTATTTT
v_gene: TRBV5-4; abundance: few; j_gene: TRBJ1-2; d_gene: NA; CDR3aa: CASSSAVTGNYGYTF; CDR3nt: TGTGCCAGCAGCTCCGCAGTGACAGGAAACTATGGCTACACCTTC
v_gene: TRBV7-9; abundance: few; j_gene: TRBJ2-3; d_gene: NA; CDR3aa: CASTRVAGWADTQYF; CDR3nt: TGTGCCAGCACCCGGGTGGCGGGGTGGGCAGATACGCAGTATTTT
v_gene: TRBV7-9; abundance: few; j_gene: TRBJ2-5; d_gene: NA; CDR3aa: CASSEAGVETQYF; CDR3nt: TGTGCCAGCAGCGAGGCAGGGGTGGAGACCCAGTACTTC
v_gene: TRBV7-7; abundance: NA; j_gene: TRBJ2-2; d_gene: TRBD1; CDR3aa: CASSPDRGLGTGELFF; CDR3nt: TGTGCCAGCAGCCCCGACAGGGGACTTGGGACCGGGGAGCTGTTTTTT
v_gene: TRBV7-2; abundance: NA; j_gene: TRBJ2-7; d_gene: NA; CDR3aa: CASSLTERYEQYF; CDR3nt: TGTGCCAGCAGCTTAACAGAAAGATACGAGCAGTACTTC
v_gene: TRBV4-2; abundance: NA; j_gene: TRBJ1-6; d_gene: NA; CDR3aa: CASSQEQGANHLSLHF; CDR3nt: TGTGCCAGCAGCCAAGAGCAGGGCGCCAATCATCTTTCCCTCCACTTT
v_gene: TRBV5-1; abundance: NA; j_gene: TRBJ2-5; d_gene: TRBD1; CDR3aa: CASSLTGTGEETQYF; CDR3nt: TGCGCCAGCAGCTTGACCGGGACAGGGGAAGAGACCCAGTACTTC
v_gene: TRBV30; abundance: NA; j_gene: TRBJ1-6; d_gene: NA; CDR3aa: CAWSVSDINSPLHF; CDR3nt: TGTGCCTGGAGTGTATCGGACATTAATTCACCCCTCCACTTT
v_gene: TRBV13; abundance: few; j_gene: TRBJ1-6; d_gene: NA; CDR3aa: CASSQGGDRYNSPLHF; CDR3nt: TGTGCCAGCAGCCAAGGGGGAGACAGATATAATTCACCCCTCCACTTT